This T cell receptor beta chain was sequenced during a study of cytomegalovirus exposure and HLA in healthy donors. About this clone itself: Its antigen is currently unknown.

A multiplex PCR was run with 60 Vbeta primers and 13 Jbeta primers. Repertoires were generated with immunoSEQ multiplex PCR, while TCRdb's copy carries only in-frame clones and drops some. The sample includes 200,000 or so clones, more than 75% of them seen just once. V lost 6 bases, J lost 6 bases, and 12 bases lay in between. This CDR3 spans 13 amino acids. The germline gives CDR1 SGHVS, CDR2 FNYEAQ. Study observations and caveats: Some V segments (TRBV6-2 and TRBV6-3 among them) were excluded as indistinguishable.

The sequence was collected from a man in his thirties or forties in good health and CMV-seronegative. The gene calls are TRBV7-6 and TRBJ2-1, with D possibly TRBD2 on 6 matching bases. Sequenced: PBMCs. The CDR3 bases are TGTGCCAGCAGGCTCCGTAGCGGCAATGAGCAGTTCTTC. This encodes CASRLRSGNEQFF.